This is a list of T cell receptor beta chains from one sample in a study of T cell changes during pregnancy in multiple sclerosis. Clones were sequenced by immunoSEQ multiplex PCR, and TCRdb holds only the in-frame ones, with some missing. This table holds tens of thousands of clones, approximately 90% found once. Here the sequenced sample was peripheral blood, taken in the third trimester of pregnancy. The receptor set was obtained from a female donor with multiple sclerosis, enrolled in a pregnancy study. The CDR3 runs from the conserved cysteine through the conserved F or W. A D gene is named only where the DNA matches it firmly. Size is stated for part of the rows, as once, few or many counts, or as a class when the clone is expanded.

j_call: TRBJ1-3; clone_size: NA; v_call: TRBV7-9; d_call: TRBD1; cdr3_nt: TGTGCCAGCAGCTCACGACAGGGAGGCTCTGGAAACACCATATATTTT; cdr3_aa: CASSSRQGGSGNTIYF
j_call: TRBJ2-1; clone_size: NA; v_call: TRBV18; d_call: TRBD2; cdr3_nt: TGTGCCAGCTCACCGGGACTAGCAGACTACAATGAGCAGTTCTTC; cdr3_aa: CASSPGLADYNEQFF
j_call: TRBJ1-1; clone_size: NA; v_call: TRBV7-9; d_call: NA; cdr3_nt: TGTGCCAGCAGCTTAGACAGATTGAACACTGAAGCTTTCTTT; cdr3_aa: CASSLDRLNTEAFF
j_call: TRBJ2-7; clone_size: NA; v_call: TRBV7-9; d_call: TRBD2; cdr3_nt: TGTGCCAGCAGCCCACCTAGCGGGAGTATCACCTACGAGCAGTACTTC; cdr3_aa: CASSPPSGSITYEQYF
j_call: TRBJ2-7; clone_size: NA; v_call: TRBV6-5; d_call: TRBD2; cdr3_nt: TGTGCCAGCAGCTCGGGACTAGCGGGAGGCGAGCAGTACTTC; cdr3_aa: CASSSGLAGGEQYF
j_call: TRBJ1-1; clone_size: NA; v_call: TRBV19; d_call: TRBD1; cdr3_nt: TGTGCCAGTAGATCCCTGGGACAGACGAACACTGAAGCTTTCTTT; cdr3_aa: CASRSLGQTNTEAFF
j_call: TRBJ1-1; clone_size: few; v_call: TRBV10-1; d_call: TRBD1; cdr3_nt: TGCGCCAGCAGTGAGGGACAGGGTTACACTGAAGCTTTCTTT; cdr3_aa: CASSEGQGYTEAFF
j_call: TRBJ1-5; clone_size: NA; v_call: TRBV28; d_call: NA; cdr3_nt: TGTGCCAGCAGTCCCCGGGGGGGACAGCCCCAGCATTTT; cdr3_aa: CASSPRGGQPQHF
j_call: TRBJ1-2; clone_size: few; v_call: TRBV6-5; d_call: NA; cdr3_nt: TGTGCCAGCAGTAACAGGGTTGGCTACACCTTC; cdr3_aa: CASSNRVGYTF
j_call: TRBJ2-2; clone_size: NA; v_call: TRBV6-1; d_call: TRBD1; cdr3_nt: TGTGCCAGCAGAGTGGACAGGCTCTCTACCGGGGAGCTGTTTTTT; cdr3_aa: CASRVDRLSTGELFF
j_call: TRBJ1-4; clone_size: few; v_call: TRBV7-9; d_call: NA; cdr3_nt: TGTGCCAGCAGCTTACGACGGGAAAATGAAAAACTGTTTTTT; cdr3_aa: CASSLRRENEKLFF
j_call: TRBJ1-2; clone_size: NA; v_call: TRBV4-1; d_call: NA; cdr3_nt: TGCGCCAGCAGCCAAGAGTACTCCGGAGGCTATGGCTACACCTTC; cdr3_aa: CASSQEYSGGYGYTF
j_call: TRBJ1-5; clone_size: NA; v_call: TRBV29-1; d_call: NA; cdr3_nt: TGCAGTGCCCGCAGAGACAGCAGCAATCAGCCCCAGCATTTT; cdr3_aa: CSARRDSSNQPQHF
j_call: TRBJ1-5; clone_size: NA; v_call: TRBV30; d_call: TRBD1; cdr3_nt: TGTGCCTGGAGTTACAGGGGAAATCAGCCCCAGCATTTT; cdr3_aa: CAWSYRGNQPQHF
j_call: TRBJ2-5; clone_size: NA; v_call: TRBV5-5; d_call: TRBD1; cdr3_nt: TGTGCCAGCAGCTTGGCCGGAGGGACAGGATTTCGGGAGACCCAGTACTTC; cdr3_aa: CASSLAGGTGFRETQYF
j_call: TRBJ1-1; clone_size: NA; v_call: TRBV30; d_call: NA; cdr3_nt: TGTGCCTGGGGACACTTGAACACTGAAGCTTTCTTT; cdr3_aa: CAWGHLNTEAFF
j_call: TRBJ2-1; clone_size: NA; v_call: TRBV6-1; d_call: TRBD2; cdr3_nt: TGTGCCAGCAGCGGAGCGGGGTGGTACAATGAGCAGTTCTTC; cdr3_aa: CASSGAGWYNEQFF
j_call: TRBJ2-3; clone_size: NA; v_call: TRBV5-6; d_call: TRBD2; cdr3_nt: TGTGCCAGCAGCTTGGGCGGGAGATCCACAGATACGCAGTATTTT; cdr3_aa: CASSLGGRSTDTQYF
j_call: TRBJ1-1; clone_size: NA; v_call: TRBV5-8; d_call: NA; cdr3_nt: TGTGCCAGCAGAAACGATCCGGGACACACGAACACTGAAGCTTTCTTT; cdr3_aa: CASRNDPGHTNTEAFF
j_call: TRBJ1-2; clone_size: NA; v_call: TRBV4-3; d_call: NA; cdr3_nt: TGCGCCAGCAGCCAGGAGACAGGCCCTCTGGGTCGGTACACCTTC; cdr3_aa: CASSQETGPLGRYTF
j_call: TRBJ2-7; clone_size: NA; v_call: TRBV7-2; d_call: TRBD2; cdr3_nt: TGTGCCAGCAGCTTAGGAGGGACTAGCGGGGGGCTTGAGCAGTACTTC; cdr3_aa: CASSLGGTSGGLEQYF
j_call: TRBJ1-5; clone_size: NA; v_call: TRBV5-8; d_call: NA; cdr3_nt: TGTGCCAGCAGCAATCCAGGCGGCAATCAGCCCCAGCATTTT; cdr3_aa: CASSNPGGNQPQHF
j_call: TRBJ1-3; clone_size: NA; v_call: TRBV7-9; d_call: TRBD1; cdr3_nt: TGTGCCAGCAGCCAGACAGGGCTCTCTGGAAACACCATATATTTT; cdr3_aa: CASSQTGLSGNTIYF
j_call: TRBJ1-2; clone_size: NA; v_call: TRBV7-2; d_call: TRBD1; cdr3_nt: TGTGCCAGCAGCTTAGACAGGGGAGGAGATGGCTACACCTTC; cdr3_aa: CASSLDRGGDGYTF
j_call: TRBJ2-7; clone_size: NA; v_call: TRBV27; d_call: NA; cdr3_nt: TGTGCCAGCAGTTTACGGTCGGCGACTTATGGCCACGAGCAGTACTTC; cdr3_aa: CASSLRSATYGHEQYF
j_call: TRBJ2-6; clone_size: NA; v_call: TRBV6-5; d_call: NA; cdr3_nt: TGTGGGACTCGTAGGGCCAGCTCTGGGGCCAACGTCCTGACTTTC; cdr3_aa: CGTRRASSGANVLTF
j_call: TRBJ2-7; clone_size: once; v_call: TRBV7-7; d_call: NA; cdr3_nt: TGTGCCAGCAGCTTAGCGCGGGGCAGTCACTACGAGCAGTACTTC; cdr3_aa: CASSLARGSHYEQYF
j_call: TRBJ1-3; clone_size: few; v_call: TRBV18; d_call: NA; cdr3_nt: TGTGCCAGCTCACCAACAGTCTCTGGAAACACCATATATTTT; cdr3_aa: CASSPTVSGNTIYF